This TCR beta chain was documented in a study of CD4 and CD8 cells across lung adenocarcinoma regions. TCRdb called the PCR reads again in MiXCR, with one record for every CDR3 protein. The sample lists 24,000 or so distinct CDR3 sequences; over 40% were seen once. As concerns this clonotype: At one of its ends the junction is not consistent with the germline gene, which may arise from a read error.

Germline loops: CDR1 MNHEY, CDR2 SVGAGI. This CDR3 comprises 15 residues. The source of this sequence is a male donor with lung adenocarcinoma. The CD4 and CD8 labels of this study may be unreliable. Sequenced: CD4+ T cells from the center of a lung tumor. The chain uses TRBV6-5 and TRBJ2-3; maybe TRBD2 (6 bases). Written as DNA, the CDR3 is TGTGCCAGCAGACTCCAGTCCGGGAGCACCGGGACGCAGTTTTTT. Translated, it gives CASRLQSGSTGTQFF.